The present T cell receptor beta chain was sequenced within a study of Graves' ophthalmopathy and Graves' hyperthyroidism. The sequenced template was RNA, covering the TCR beta CDR3 region. In the first round, RT-PCR was carried out with HTBI primers, and a multiplex PCR formed the second round. TCRdb used MiXCR to reprocess the multiplex PCR reads, holding one entry per CDR3 protein. The profile shows hundreds of thousands of distinct CDR3 sequences, 22% of them singletons. This clonotype appeared a few times. CDR1 and CDR2 from the germline V gene are SNHLY and FYNNEI. The CDR3 has 15 amino acids. With 1 base removed from V and 1 base from J, the gap between germline ends came to 9 bases. Stable hyperthyroidism referred to disease that showed no ophthalmopathy within 18 months of follow-up. PBMCs were obtained from roughly 9.7 ml of fresh peripheral blood.

This chain links TRBV2 with TRBJ2-3, with D uncertain. This TCR came from a woman aged 18-29 years with stable Graves' hyperthyroidism. Some clones in this sample may be carry-over from other donors' samples. Material: peripheral blood. CDR3 sequence (DNA): TGTGCCAGCAGTGAAGTTGGCACCCGCACAGATACGCAGTATTTT. Amino acids: CASSEVGTRTDTQYF.